This TCR beta chain was retrieved from a study of post-analysis software for immune sequencing data (dated by TCRdb to between 2015 and 2016). Regarding the research as a whole: Disease courses on record covered relapsing-remitting, secondary progressive and progressive-relapsing multiple sclerosis, though some patients had no subtype annotation. The multiple sclerosis patient repertoires were compared with about a dozen previously published healthy control repertoires from donors aged roughly 6 to 27 years. A subset of samples was prepared in parallel using single-end sample barcoding, then pooled and co-amplified after Illumina adapter ligation.

To demonstrate the VDJtools post-analysis software, TCR beta repertoires were profiled from the peripheral blood of more than ten young patients with multiple sclerosis. Multiple sclerosis patients were children and adolescents aged roughly 6 to 17 years. Reading from cysteine to phenylalanine, the CDR3 counts 15 amino acids. CDR3 DNA only is kept here, 45 bases in frame from base 1. The germline V gene yields LGHNA for CDR1 and YSLEER for CDR2. The V end loses 1 base and the J end loses 2 bases, and a stretch of 12 bases separates them. The receptor library was made with PCR. The sample was run on an Illumina HiSeq 2500. To reduce PCR and sequencing biases, unique molecular identifiers were built into the TCR beta cDNA libraries. Per 1 to 10 million input T cells, approximately 500,000 cDNA molecules were obtained, such that each molecule approximated one T cell. Patient libraries were prepared and sequenced with the same protocol used for the earlier healthy control dataset. Samples belonging to the same batch were prepared together, multiplexed and sequenced on a shared HiSeq lane. The paper's processing steps were these. MIGEC was used to process the raw barcoded reads, and molecular identifier groups with only a single read were discarded before consensus assembly and CDR3 extraction. VDJtools was used for post-analysis of the clonotype tables, with diversity normalized by down-sampling every dataset to the smallest sample size. To correct batch-related cross-sample contamination, repertoire overlap clustering matched CDR3 amino acid sequences but not nucleotide sequences. The raw public data were reprocessed by TCRdb itself: fastp quality trimming at Q25, MiXCR clonotype calling, in-frame beta chains only. Each CDR3 protein gets just one entry, which takes the most common genes and DNA from the rows behind it. These V and J calls derive from TCRdb rather than the authors' analysis. The sample table holds 600,000 to 750,000 distinct CDR3 sequences, of which approximately 60% were seen once. Roughly 10% of the sample belongs to the ten largest clones.

What the research found in general, with its limitations: The control group was slightly older than the multiple sclerosis patient group. Significantly higher frequencies in patients than in controls were found for about five TRBV segments, including TRBV5-6, TRBV5-1 and TRBV20-1. Significantly lower normalized Chao1 diversity was found in multiple sclerosis patients than in controls, suggesting substantial peripheral T-cell clonal expansion. Strong co-clustering of samples prepared in the same batch was shown by direct clustering with F measure, prompting a batch-effect correction.

In regard to this clonotype: Its antigen remains undetermined. There are no base qualities to consult, and no much larger clone falls within one base.

The receptor was isolated from a girl aged 2 to 9 with multiple sclerosis. Material for sequencing was blood. This receptor chain uses TRBV4-3 and TRBJ2-7, and the D gene may be TRBD2, 6 bases matching. The DNA reads as follows: TGCGCCAGCAGCCAAGTGGCGGGCGGGGCCTACGAGCAGTACTTC. Its amino acids are CASSQVAGGAYEQYF.